The sequence of this T cell receptor (beta chain) was determined in a study of blood T cell repertoires in COVID-19. Assay: immunoSEQ multiplex PCR; the TCRdb copy retains only in-frame clones and omits some. The table lists 350,000 to 450,000 clones, 89% of them singletons, with about 1.7% in the top ten. The V gene end was trimmed by 7 bases and the J gene end by 5 bases; junction bases not matched to a gene: 6. The CDR3 is made up of 14 amino acids. Germline-derived CDR1 and CDR2 are MNHEY and SVGAGI. This receptor was obtained from a woman aged 30 to 39 who had recovered from COVID-19. The chain carries TRBV6-5 and TRBJ1-5; TRBD1 agrees at 9 bases. Sequenced input: PBMCs or T cells enriched from blood (not recorded which). CDR3 protein: CASNQQGADQPQHF. CDR3 nucleotides: TGTGCCAGCAATCAACAGGGGGCTGATCAGCCCCAGCATTTT.